This passage covers 32 T cell receptor beta chains from one sample sequenced in a study of blood T cell repertoires in COVID-19. Libraries were prepared by immunoSEQ multiplex PCR; TCRdb keeps only in-frame clonotypes and omits some of them. In the table there are roughly 170,000 clones, about 85% of which are singletons. The specimen was peripheral blood. The receptors derive from a man in his 60s who had recovered from COVID-19.

J is TRBJ1-2 and V is TRBV29-1; D is ambiguous. The germline CDR1 and CDR2 sequences are SQVTM and ANQGSEA. Between the trimmed V and J ends, which lost 3 bases and 0 bases, there was a span of 5 bases. This CDR3 is 12 amino acids long. In DNA, the CDR3 is TGCAGCGTTGATGAGGCTAACTATGGCTACACCTTC. It encodes CSVDEANYGYTF.

This chain uses TRBV27 with TRBJ2-5; D gene uncertain. Trimming pared 4 bases from V and 5 bases from J, leaving 5 bases between. Germline CDR1 and CDR2: MNHEY and SMNVEV (reference sequence). CDR3 size: 11 residues. In nucleotides, the CDR3 is TGTGCCAGCAGTTCGTTTGAGACCCAGTACTTC. It codes for CASSSFETQYF.

The count of this clone is one. The chain has TRBV4-2 and TRBJ2-7, with 10 bases matching TRBD2. With 2 bases clipped from V and 2 bases from J, the junction kept 3 bases outside the gene matches. There are 15 residues in the CDR3. The germline V gene has CDR1 LGHNA and CDR2 YNFKEQ. Here the CDR3 reads CASSQTSGVTYEQYF. CDR3 nucleotide sequence: TGTGCCAGCAGCCAAACTAGCGGGGTGACCTACGAGCAGTACTTC.

The chain employs TRBV6-1 and TRBJ1-3; D might be TRBD1 (5 bases). The ends were cut back, 3 bases at V and 1 base at J, with 16 bases in the middle. The CDR3 loop spans 17 amino acids. Germline V gene sequence: CDR1 MNHNS, CDR2 SASEGT. DNA for the CDR3: TGTGCCAGCAGTGACCACCCCTTTACAGGTTCTGGAAACACCATATATTTT. It specifies CASSDHPFTGSGNTIYF.

The CDR3 protein is CASSLTGGGVNEQFF. CDR3 nucleotides: TGTGCCAGCAGCTTGACAGGGGGCGGGGTCAATGAGCAGTTCTTC. The chain uses TRBV7-9 and TRBJ2-1, with 10 positions matching TRBD1. The length of the CDR3 is 15 residues. Germline values: CDR1 SEHNR, CDR2 FQNEAQ (reference sequence). V was pared by 3 bases and J by 6 bases, with 5 bases of the junction left unmatched.

The count of this clone is one. The chain uses TRBV28 and TRBJ1-2; 9 bases are a match to TRBD1. CDR1 is MDHEN and CDR2 is SYDVKM in the germline V gene. Germline trimming cut 3 bases from V and 3 bases from J; bases unmatched to any gene: 8. There are 16 residues in the CDR3. The CDR3 region has the DNA TGTGCCAGCAGTTTCGCCAGGGACAGGGTTGACTATGGCTACACCTTC. As protein: CASSFARDRVDYGYTF.

The chain joins TRBV6-2 or TRBV6-3 to TRBJ1-2, with unresolved D. The germline CDR1 and CDR2 sequences are MNHEY and SVGEGT. Trimming stripped 6 bases from V and 2 bases from J, with 10 bases between. The CDR3 length is 13 residues. The CDR3 DNA is TGTGCCAGCAGCCCCGACACCAACTATGGCTACACCTTC. It translates to CASSPDTNYGYTF.

The chain couples TRBV6-4 to TRBJ2-2; D is ambiguous. The CDR3 is 14 residues long. CDR1 and CDR2 from the germline V gene are MRHNA and SNTAGT. Deletions cut 4 bases from V and 4 bases from J, with 10 bases between. In DNA form, the CDR3 reads TGTGCCAGCAGTGTAGTCTTTGGCACCGGGGAGCTGTTTTTT. It yields the protein CASSVVFGTGELFF.

The chain couples TRBV6-1 to TRBJ2-7, with D unresolved. CDR1 and CDR2 (germline): MNHNS, SASEGT. The V end lost 1 base, the J end lost 4 bases, and 20 bases lay between the germline ends. The CDR3 totals 17 residues. The CDR3 DNA sequence: TGTGCCAGCAGTGAAGGAGTGGCAGCCGACCTAGATTACGAGCAGTACTTC. The encoded protein is CASSEGVAADLDYEQYF.

The chain couples TRBV7-8 to TRBJ2-6, with 7 nucleotides matching TRBD2. The CDR3 totals 17 residues. V shed 2 bases and J 0 bases; nucleotides not matched to a gene: 4. The germline CDR1 and CDR2 sequences are SGHVS and FQNEAQ. Here the CDR3 reads CASSLLAVGSGANVLTF. CDR3 in DNA: TGTGCCAGCAGCTTACTAGCGGTAGGCTCTGGGGCCAACGTCCTGACTTTC.

The gene calls are TRBV3-1 (or the pseudogene TRBV3-2) and TRBJ1-2; 8 bases line up with TRBD1. Germline assignment: CDR1 LGHDT and CDR2 YNNKEL (reference sequence). V was pared by 3 bases and J by 8 bases, with 8 bases of the junction left unmatched. The length of the CDR3 is 14 residues. CDR3 residues: CASSQAGQVGGYTF. Here the CDR3 DNA reads TGTGCCAGCAGCCAGGCGGGACAGGTGGGGGGCTACACCTTC.

This clone was seen once. The chain employs TRBV27 and TRBJ1-2, with TRBD1 as a possible D gene (6 bases). V lost 5 bases and J 5 bases, leaving 21 bases between the germline ends. The CDR3 consists of 16 residues. CDR1 and CDR2 from the germline V gene are MNHEY and SMNVEV (reference sequence). The CDR3 DNA sequence: TGTGCCAGCAGTCAAAAGGTCGACAGGTGGGGGTATGGCTACACCTTC. Translation: CASSQKVDRWGYGYTF.

The chain couples TRBV7-8 to TRBJ2-1; 7 positions agree with TRBD2. The V segment lost 2 bases and the J segment 5 bases; nucleotides outside the gene matches: 12. The CDR3 covers 17 residues. Germline V gene data show CDR1 as SGHVS and CDR2 as FQNEAQ. The CDR3 DNA follows: TGTGCCAGCAGCTTACCTCTTAGGCTAGCGGTAAACAATGAGCAGTTCTTC. Translating gives CASSLPLRLAVNNEQFF.

The chain has TRBV19 and TRBJ2-7, with 9 bases identical to TRBD1. The trim removed 3 bases at V and 3 bases at J, leaving 3 bases unmatched. CDR1 is LNHDA, CDR2 SQIVND, per germline (reference sequence). The CDR3 is 14 amino acids. In DNA, the CDR3 is TGTGCCAGTAGTATCGGGACAGGGTTCTACGAGCAGTACTTC. It translates to CASSIGTGFYEQYF. The full variable domain, completed using reference TRBV19 and TRBJ2-7, is DGGITQSPKYLFRKEGQNVTLSCEQNLNHDAMYWYRQDPGQGLRLIYYSQIVNDFQKGDIAEGYSVSREKKESFPLTVTSAQKNPTAFYLCASSIGTGFYEQYFGPGTRLTVT.

The gene calls are TRBV4-3 and TRBJ1-5; the D gene is possibly TRBD1 (6 bases). CDR1 is LGHNA and CDR2 is YSLEER in the germline V gene. This CDR3 contains 13 residues. V lost 5 bases and J lost 5, with 10 bases in between. The DNA for the CDR3 is TGCGCCAGCAGCACCGGGACATATCAGCCCCAGCATTTT. Its protein product is CASSTGTYQPQHF.

This clone was detected once. Compared with germline, one end of the junction differs, possibly owing to a read error. The rearrangement uses TRBV7-7 and TRBJ2-1, with D unresolved. There are 13 residues in the CDR3. Germline V gene sequence: CDR1 SSHAT, CDR2 FNYEAQ (reference sequence). The CDR3 DNA sequence: TGTGCTAGCAGCCCGGGTGGAGAAGGCGAGCAGTTCTTC. Translation gives CASSPGGEGEQFF.

The chain employs TRBV2 and TRBJ1-5; no definite D call. V was pared by 6 bases and J by 9 bases, with 9 bases between. Per the germline V gene, CDR1 is SNHLY and CDR2 is FYNNEI. The CDR3 contains 11 residues. The CDR3 bases are TGTGCCAGCAGATACTCGGGGCCCCAGCATTTT. Translating gives CASRYSGPQHF. The full variable domain, with the rest looked up from reference TRBV2 and TRBJ1-5, is EPEVTQTPSHQVTQMGQEVILRCVPISNHLYFYWYRQILGQKVEFLVSFYNNEISEKSEIFDDQFSVERPDGSNFTLKIRSTKLEDSAMYFCASRYSGPQHFGDGTRLSIL.

V usage is TRBV27 and J usage is TRBJ2-7, with 9 bases that match TRBD1. Trimming cost V 4 bases and J 4 bases; bases outside gene matches: 11. Germline V lookup: CDR1 MNHEY, CDR2 SMNVEV (reference sequence). CDR3 length equals 16 residues. The CDR3 coding sequence is TGTGCCAGCAGTTCGCTGACAGGGGGACGCAGGTACGAGCAGTACTTC. Encoded protein: CASSSLTGGRRYEQYF.

The genes are TRBV19 and TRBJ1-5, with D maybe TRBD1 (5 bases). Germline CDR1 and CDR2: LNHDA and SQIVND (reference sequence). Deletions cut 5 bases from V and 6 bases from J, with 20 bases between. The CDR3 length is 16 residues. The CDR3 here is CASSVGPPQGTQPQHF. In DNA, the CDR3 is TGTGCCAGTAGTGTAGGACCGCCCCAGGGTACTCAGCCCCAGCATTTT.

The chain links TRBV7-2 to TRBJ2-1; TRBD2 might be the D (6 bases). The CDR3 has 14 residues. V was clipped by 9 bases and J by 1 base, with 13 bases between them. Looked up from germline, CDR1 is SGHTA and CDR2 is FQGNSA. CDR3 protein: CASFAAGSYNEQFF. The CDR3 nucleotides read TGTGCCAGTTTCGCTGCGGGGTCCTACAATGAGCAGTTCTTC.

This chain links TRBV30 with TRBJ2-2; maybe TRBD1 (5 bases). Germline CDR1 reads GTSNPN; CDR2 reads SVGIG (reference sequence). The CDR3 spans 12 residues. The V gene lost 3 bases and the J gene lost 5 bases, with 7 bases spanning the gap. The DNA for the CDR3 is TGTGCCTGGAGCGACAGTACCGGGGAGCTGTTTTTT. Protein: CAWSDSTGELFF. The whole variable domain, remainder taken from reference TRBV30 and TRBJ2-2, is SQTIHQWPATLVQPVGSPLSLECTVEGTSNPNLYWYRQAAGRGLQLLFYSVGIGQISSEVPQNLSASRPQDRQFILSSKKLLLSDSGFYLCAWSDSTGELFFGEGSRLTVL.

The rearrangement uses TRBV7-2 and TRBJ1-1; a possible D gene is TRBD1 (6 bases). In germline, CDR1 is SGHTA, CDR2 FQGNSA. CDR3 size: 14 residues. V was clipped by 5 bases and J by 6 bases, with 16 bases between them. CDR3 in amino acids: CASSPYQQGSEAFF. CDR3 DNA: TGTGCCAGCAGCCCATACCAACAGGGCTCTGAAGCTTTCTTT. The variable domain in full, completed from reference TRBV7-2 and TRBJ1-1, reads GAGVSQSPSNKVTEKGKDVELRCDPISGHTALYWYRQSLGQGLEFLIYFQGNSAPDKSGLPSDRFSAERTGGSVSTLTIQRTQQEDSAVYLCASSPYQQGSEAFFGQGTRLTVV.

The rearrangement joins TRBV5-4 to TRBJ2-7; 7 nucleotides match TRBD1. The CDR3 contains 16 residues. J was trimmed by 0 bases and V by 0 bases; bases with no gene match: 6. Germline loops: CDR1 SGHNT, CDR2 YYREEE (reference sequence). CDR3 residues: CASSLAGQAISYEQYF. CDR3 in DNA: TGTGCCAGCAGCTTGGCCGGACAGGCGATCTCCTACGAGCAGTACTTC.

This clone was detected once. V usage is TRBV18 and J usage is TRBJ1-2; D unclear. Trimming removed 6 bases at V and 4 bases at J, with 15 bases between. The CDR3 loop spans 14 amino acids. Germline V gene sequence: CDR1 KGHSH, CDR2 LQKENI. CDR3 bases: TGTGCCAGCTCCCCGACCTCGGAGGGCTATGGCTACACCTTC. Amino acids: CASSPTSEGYGYTF.

The chain recombines TRBV6-2 or TRBV6-3 with TRBJ1-2, with 9 bases lining up with TRBD1. CDR3 length equals 17 residues. J was trimmed by 2 bases and V by 2 bases; bases with no gene match: 9. CDR1 and CDR2 from the germline V gene are MNHEY and SVGEGT. CDR3 region: CASSYGEGQGTNYGYTF. In nucleotides, the CDR3 is TGTGCCAGCAGTTACGGCGAGGGACAGGGAACCAACTATGGCTACACCTTC.

The chain employs TRBV7-5 and TRBJ1-5. TRBV7-5 is described as a pseudogene. This CDR3 has 16 amino acids. CDR3 nucleotides: TGTGCCAGAAGAGAGGGTGCGGCAAGGCCTAATCAGCCCCAGCATTTT. Amino acids: CARREGAARPNQPQHF.

The chain couples TRBV6-5 to TRBJ2-7; 8 nucleotides agree with TRBD2. Germline assignment: CDR1 MNHEY and CDR2 SVGAGI. The trim removed 7 bases at V and 7 bases at J, leaving 12 bases unmatched. The CDR3 loop spans 14 amino acids. CDR3 residues: CASKRAGGQGEQYF. CDR3 DNA: TGTGCCAGCAAACGGGCGGGGGGCCAGGGTGAGCAGTACTTC.

This clone has a handful of counts. The rearrangement joins TRBV19 to TRBJ1-2, with 9 bases aligning to TRBD1. CDR3 size: 12 residues. Trimming at V came to 6 bases and at J to 8 bases, leaving 4 bases not matched to a gene. Germline-derived CDR1 and CDR2 are LNHDA and SQIVND (reference sequence). In DNA form, the CDR3 reads TGTGCCAGTAGGACAACAGGGGGCGGCTACACCTTC. Amino acids: CASRTTGGGYTF.

The V gene is TRBV6-5, the J gene TRBJ1-5; D is uncertain. In germline, CDR1 is MNHEY, CDR2 SVGAGI. V gave up 2 bases and J gave up 4 bases, with 6 bases separating them. The CDR3 is made up of 13 amino acids. CDR3 coding DNA: TGTGCCAGCAGTTACGAGGGAAATCAGCCCCAGCATTTT. Translated: CASSYEGNQPQHF.

This chain joins TRBV18 and TRBJ2-1; 11 bases are a match to TRBD2. The CDR3 has 15 amino acids. CDR1 and CDR2 from the germline V gene are KGHSH and LQKENI. J gave up 2 bases and V 6 bases, and 3 bases lay outside the gene matches. DNA for the CDR3: TGTGCCAGCTCTCCTAGCGGGGGGCCCTACAATGAGCAGTTCTTC. Translated: CASSPSGGPYNEQFF.

This clone was recorded once. The genes are TRBV5-5 and TRBJ1-5, with D uncertain. The CDR3 runs 13 residues. CDR1 and CDR2 (germline): SGHKS, YYEKEE (reference sequence). Between the trimmed V and J ends, which lost 3 bases and 9 bases, there was a span of 13 bases. The CDR3 protein is CASSSELLRPQHF. CDR3 DNA sequence: TGTGCCAGCAGCTCGGAGTTGCTGCGGCCCCAGCATTTT.

Only a few counts were recorded for this clone. CDR3 region: CASSNRDRQETQYF. DNA of the CDR3: TGTGCCAGCAGCAACCGGGACAGACAAGAGACCCAGTACTTC. The V call is TRBV5-4, the J call TRBJ2-5; 7 positions match TRBD1. Germline CDR1 reads SGHNT; CDR2 reads YYREEE (reference sequence). The V segment lost 4 bases and the J segment 2 bases; nucleotides outside the gene matches: 5. The CDR3 runs 14 residues.